This section outlines one TCR beta chain sequence together with its context. Its antigen is as yet unknown. This sample was taken from a study of memory CD4+ T cells and cytomegalovirus serostatus. Whole-study findings and limits: Median bootstrapped AUC for CMV status was around 0.95 originally, about 0.9 US-trained.

The CDR3 extends over 16 amino acids. V lost 4 bases, J lost 8 bases, and 21 bases lay in between. Germline CDR1 MNHNS, CDR2 SASEGT. Profiling relied on immunoSEQ multiplex PCR, and the TCRdb table lists in-frame clones only, not all of them. The table has some 80,000 clones, more than 70% seen once. Single viable CD3+CD4+CD8-CD45RO+ cells were sorted as the memory CD4+ T cells. CMV serostatus came from serum IgG against pp150, pp28, p38, p52. The specimen was memory CD4+ T cells from blood. The TCR comes from an adult in good health and CMV-seronegative. The chain recombines TRBV6-1 with TRBJ2-1; no definite D call. CDR3 sequence (DNA): TGTGCCAGCAGTGGAATATCAACAAGGGTTTCCCATGAGCAGTTCTTC. As protein: CASSGISTRVSHEQFF.